This T cell receptor beta chain was sequenced in a study of blood T cells in healthy people across ages. V lost 4 bases, J lost 6 bases, and 8 bases stayed unmatched. The CDR3 loop spans 15 amino acids. The germline V gene has CDR1 SNHLY and CDR2 FYNNEI. The table lists this clonotype with a few counts. Primers used in a second PCR of about 7 to 11 cycles were a sample-barcoded 5' primer and a J-beta primer mix. TCRdb recomputed calls from the 5' RACE reads with MiXCR, one row per CDR3 protein. The sample contains approximately 800,000 distinct CDR3 sequences, around 25% of which appear only once. These data were also filed under a second study, of T cells of mothers and their children.

The TCR sequence derives from a boy between 10 and 17 years old in good health. This chain joins TRBV2 and TRBJ2-2; 7 bases fit TRBD2. Sequenced material: blood. The CDR3 reads CASSAGTTMAGELFF. DNA for the CDR3: TGTGCCAGCAGTGCTGGGACTACAATGGCCGGGGAGCTGTTTTTT.